These T cell receptor beta chains were read from a single sample in a study of blood T cell repertoires in COVID-19. Clones were read by immunoSEQ multiplex PCR, and TCRdb kept only the in-frame ones, dropping some. The table includes fewer than 110,000 clones, over 80% detected once. The sequenced material came from peripheral blood. The receptor source for this set is a woman in her twenties or thirties with acute or convalescent COVID-19. CDR3s include the opening cysteine and the closing phenylalanine or tryptophan. A D gene is named only where the DNA matches it firmly. Rows may omit the clone size; those that give it use once, few, many or a size class.

v_gene	d_gene	abundance	j_gene	CDR3aa	CDR3nt
TRBV27	-	-	TRBJ1-2	CASSFSGANYGYTF	TGTGCCAGCAGTTTCTCAGGGGCGAACTATGGCTACACCTTC
TRBV5-4	TRBD1	-	TRBJ2-5	CASSQLVQGGGETQYF	TGTGCCAGCAGCCAGTTGGTACAGGGGGGAGGAGAGACCCAGTACTTC
TRBV7-9	TRBD1	-	TRBJ2-5	CASSRLTGEETQYF	TGTGCCAGCAGCCGACTGACAGGGGAAGAGACCCAGTACTTC
TRBV19	-	-	TRBJ2-1	CASSIDRDLHEQFF	TGTGCCAGTAGTATAGATCGGGACTTGCATGAGCAGTTCTTC
TRBV5-1	-	once	TRBJ1-5	CASSPDGRNQPQHF	TGCGCCAGCAGCCCAGATGGCCGAAATCAGCCCCAGCATTTT
TRBV5-1	-	-	TRBJ1-6	CASSPSGGANSPLHF	TGCGCCAGCAGCCCCAGCGGGGGTGCTAATTCACCCCTCCACTTT
TRBV7-8	-	-	TRBJ2-1	CASSLPAKWEVSYNEQFF	TGTGCCAGCAGCTTACCGGCTAAATGGGAGGTCTCCTACAATGAGCAGTTCTTC
TRBV6-2/TRBV6-3	TRBD2	once	TRBJ2-5	CASSGTSGGAQETQYF	TGTGCCAGCAGCGGGACTAGCGGGGGGGCCCAAGAGACCCAGTACTTC
TRBV19	TRBD1	-	TRBJ2-1	CASSRGWGQGYNEQFF	TGTGCCAGTAGTAGGGGTTGGGGACAGGGGTACAATGAGCAGTTCTTC
TRBV29-1	-	-	TRBJ2-1	CSGGGGDEQFF	TGCAGCGGGGGAGGCGGGGATGAGCAGTTCTTC